These T cell receptor beta chains were read from a single sample in a study of T cell responses to AZD1222 COVID-19 vaccine. TCRdb keeps only in-frame clones here, not all; method: immunoSEQ multiplex PCR. The sample has 95,000 to 150,000 clones, roughly 92% seen once; the top ten hold about 1.5%. This specimen was peripheral blood, taken on day 0 of AZD1222 vaccination. Source of these receptors: an adult in good health. Both conserved end residues are part of each CDR3. Fields, in order: J gene, V gene, clone size, D gene, CDR3 DNA, CDR3 protein. The D gene is left open where the match is weak. Expanded clones get a size class; other rows say once, few or many, or leave the size out.

j_call: TRBJ2-7; v_call: TRBV5-1; clone_size: once; d_call: .; cdr3_nt: TGCGCCAGCAGCTCTGAATACGAGCAGTACTTC; cdr3_aa: CASSSEYEQYF
j_call: TRBJ2-1; v_call: TRBV5-1; clone_size: .; d_call: .; cdr3_nt: TGCGCCAGCAGCTTGGGCGGGACAGACTTCTTCAATGAGCAGTTCTTC; cdr3_aa: CASSLGGTDFFNEQFF
j_call: TRBJ1-2; v_call: TRBV18; clone_size: .; d_call: TRBD1; cdr3_nt: TGTGCCAGCTCGACAGGGGAATTAGGGAGTGGCTACACCTTC; cdr3_aa: CASSTGELGSGYTF
j_call: TRBJ1-6; v_call: TRBV20-1; clone_size: .; d_call: .; cdr3_nt: TGCAGTGCTAGTTCTCCAGGGCAAAATTCACCCCTCCACTTT; cdr3_aa: CSASSPGQNSPLHF
j_call: TRBJ2-5; v_call: TRBV11-2; clone_size: .; d_call: TRBD2; cdr3_nt: TGTGCCAGCAGCCAGGGACTAGCGGGAGCGGGTGGTGAGACCCAGTACTTC; cdr3_aa: CASSQGLAGAGGETQYF
j_call: TRBJ1-4; v_call: TRBV4-3; clone_size: .; d_call: .; cdr3_nt: TGCGCCAGCAGCCAAGTCCATCGACAGATTAATGAAAAACTGTTTTTT; cdr3_aa: CASSQVHRQINEKLFF
j_call: TRBJ1-6; v_call: TRBV7-6; clone_size: .; d_call: .; cdr3_nt: TGTGCCAGCAGCTTACGACAGACATATAATTCACCCCTCCACTTT; cdr3_aa: CASSLRQTYNSPLHF
j_call: TRBJ1-1; v_call: TRBV6-5; clone_size: .; d_call: .; cdr3_nt: TGTGCCAGCAGTTACTGGGAGGGGTGGGGCACTGAAGCTTTCTTT; cdr3_aa: CASSYWEGWGTEAFF
j_call: TRBJ2-1; v_call: TRBV11-3; clone_size: .; d_call: .; cdr3_nt: TGTGCCAGCAGCGTATACGCTAAGGGCGGTGAGCAGTTCTTC; cdr3_aa: CASSVYAKGGEQFF
j_call: TRBJ2-2; v_call: TRBV4-1; clone_size: .; d_call: .; cdr3_nt: TGCGCCAGCAGCCCGCGGCTAGCTGCAGATTCCGGGGAGCTGTTTTTT; cdr3_aa: CASSPRLAADSGELFF
j_call: TRBJ2-5; v_call: TRBV7-9; clone_size: few; d_call: .; cdr3_nt: TGTGCCAGCAGGCCCAGTGGGGGCGGCGAGACCCAGTACTTC; cdr3_aa: CASRPSGGGETQYF
j_call: TRBJ1-2; v_call: TRBV4-1; clone_size: .; d_call: .; cdr3_nt: TGCGCCAGCAGCCCGGGCGGGGGACCCCATAACTATGGCTACACCTTC; cdr3_aa: CASSPGGGPHNYGYTF
j_call: TRBJ2-1; v_call: TRBV7-2; clone_size: .; d_call: .; cdr3_nt: TGTGCCAGCAGCTTACCGGGAGTAGTCAATGAGCAGTTCTTC; cdr3_aa: CASSLPGVVNEQFF
j_call: TRBJ1-1; v_call: TRBV6-5; clone_size: .; d_call: TRBD1; cdr3_nt: TGTGCCAGCACTTTACAGGGGGACACTGAAGCTTTCTTT; cdr3_aa: CASTLQGDTEAFF
j_call: TRBJ1-6; v_call: TRBV7-2; clone_size: .; d_call: .; cdr3_nt: TGTGCCAGCAGCGCACCCCCTAGTTCACCCCTCCACTTT; cdr3_aa: CASSAPPSSPLHF
j_call: TRBJ2-1; v_call: TRBV5-6; clone_size: .; d_call: TRBD2; cdr3_nt: TGTGCCAGCAGCTCCACGACTAGCGCCCACAATGAGCAGTTCTTC; cdr3_aa: CASSSTTSAHNEQFF
j_call: TRBJ1-1; v_call: TRBV27; clone_size: .; d_call: TRBD1; cdr3_nt: TGTGCCAGCAGTCCTGGGACAGGTCGGAAGGGCACTGAAGCTTTCTTT; cdr3_aa: CASSPGTGRKGTEAFF
j_call: TRBJ1-1; v_call: TRBV7-3; clone_size: .; d_call: TRBD1; cdr3_nt: TGTGCCAGCAGGCGGTCAGGGGGCGAAGCTTTCTTT; cdr3_aa: CASRRSGGEAFF
j_call: TRBJ1-2; v_call: TRBV18; clone_size: .; d_call: TRBD1; cdr3_nt: TGTGCCAGCTCACCCCAACCGGGACAGGGGGCCTTCTACTATGGCTACACCTTC; cdr3_aa: CASSPQPGQGAFYYGYTF
j_call: TRBJ1-6; v_call: TRBV9; clone_size: .; d_call: .; cdr3_nt: TGTGCCAGCAGCGTAGGTGGGGGTCCCTATAATTCACCCCTCCACTTT; cdr3_aa: CASSVGGGPYNSPLHF
j_call: TRBJ1-2; v_call: TRBV6-5; clone_size: .; d_call: .; cdr3_nt: TGTGCCAGCACTGGGGCCGGGGGCTCAGGCTATGGCTACACCTTC; cdr3_aa: CASTGAGGSGYGYTF
j_call: TRBJ1-1; v_call: TRBV19; clone_size: .; d_call: .; cdr3_nt: TGTGCCAGTAGCCCTATAAGGCCGAACACTGAAGCTTTCTTT; cdr3_aa: CASSPIRPNTEAFF
j_call: TRBJ2-2; v_call: TRBV4-1; clone_size: .; d_call: TRBD2; cdr3_nt: TGCGCCAGCAGCCTCGGGACTAGCGGGGTCTACACCGGGGAGCTGTTTTTT; cdr3_aa: CASSLGTSGVYTGELFF
j_call: TRBJ2-1; v_call: TRBV14; clone_size: .; d_call: TRBD2; cdr3_nt: TGTGCCAGCAGCCAAACACTAGCGGGAGTCGGTGAGCAGTTCTTC; cdr3_aa: CASSQTLAGVGEQFF
j_call: TRBJ1-1; v_call: TRBV12-3/TRBV12-4; clone_size: .; d_call: .; cdr3_nt: TGTGCCAGTGGCACAGGGTGGACTGAAGCTTTCTTT; cdr3_aa: CASGTGWTEAFF
j_call: TRBJ1-2; v_call: TRBV5-4; clone_size: .; d_call: .; cdr3_nt: TGTGCCAGCAGCTTGGCAGGGCCCTCCTATGGCTACACCTTC; cdr3_aa: CASSLAGPSYGYTF
j_call: TRBJ1-1; v_call: TRBV28; clone_size: .; d_call: .; cdr3_nt: TGTGCCACCACATCGGGACGGAACACTGAAGCTTTCTTT; cdr3_aa: CATTSGRNTEAFF
j_call: TRBJ2-5; v_call: TRBV5-5; clone_size: .; d_call: .; cdr3_nt: TGTGCCAGCAGCTTGGGAACTTATACAGTCACTAGCAGACTACAAGAGACCCAGTACTTC; cdr3_aa: CASSLGTYTVTSRLQETQYF
j_call: TRBJ2-7; v_call: TRBV7-2; clone_size: few; d_call: .; cdr3_nt: TGTGCCAGCAGCTTGCCGCCGGGGAACGAGCAGTACTTC; cdr3_aa: CASSLPPGNEQYF
j_call: TRBJ1-1; v_call: TRBV2; clone_size: .; d_call: .; cdr3_nt: TGTGCCAGCATCCTGGGGGGGGGAGCTTTCTTT; cdr3_aa: CASILGGGAFF
j_call: TRBJ1-2; v_call: TRBV6-5; clone_size: .; d_call: .; cdr3_nt: TGTGCCAGCAGTTACAACAGTCGAGGGGGCTACACCTTC; cdr3_aa: CASSYNSRGGYTF
j_call: TRBJ2-3; v_call: TRBV21-1; clone_size: .; d_call: .; cdr3_nt: TGTGCCAGCAGCAAAATCAGGCGGGAAAGAGGAGATACGCAGTATTTT; cdr3_aa: CASSKIRRERGDTQYF
j_call: TRBJ1-3; v_call: TRBV5-1; clone_size: .; d_call: .; cdr3_nt: TGCGCCAGCAGCTTATCTGGGGGCGAGGGCCCTGGAAACACCATATATTTT; cdr3_aa: CASSLSGGEGPGNTIYF
j_call: TRBJ1-1; v_call: TRBV5-1; clone_size: .; d_call: TRBD1; cdr3_nt: TGCGCCAGCAGCTCGTTACAGGGGGCCTACACTGAAGCTTTCTTT; cdr3_aa: CASSSLQGAYTEAFF
j_call: TRBJ1-2; v_call: TRBV30; clone_size: .; d_call: .; cdr3_nt: TGTGCCTGGAGTGGTCAGGGCGCTCCCTATGGCTACACCTTC; cdr3_aa: CAWSGQGAPYGYTF
j_call: TRBJ1-6; v_call: TRBV9; clone_size: .; d_call: TRBD1; cdr3_nt: TGTGCCAGCAGCGTCAGACAGGGAGATTCACCCCTCCACTTT; cdr3_aa: CASSVRQGDSPLHF
j_call: TRBJ1-5; v_call: TRBV7-9; clone_size: .; d_call: .; cdr3_nt: TGTGCCAGCAGCTTAGAGGGACATGACAATCAGCCCCAGCATTTT; cdr3_aa: CASSLEGHDNQPQHF
j_call: TRBJ1-2; v_call: TRBV2; clone_size: .; d_call: .; cdr3_nt: TGTGCCAGCGGGGAGTATGGCTACACCTTC; cdr3_aa: CASGEYGYTF
j_call: TRBJ2-1; v_call: TRBV5-1; clone_size: once; d_call: .; cdr3_nt: TGCGCCAGCAGCTTGGGGGGGCCCCGCTACAATGAGCAGTTCTTC; cdr3_aa: CASSLGGPRYNEQFF
j_call: TRBJ1-1; v_call: TRBV5-5; clone_size: .; d_call: .; cdr3_nt: TGTGCCAGCAGCTTGTATGGGGGGCTGGGTACTGAAGCTTTCTTT; cdr3_aa: CASSLYGGLGTEAFF
j_call: TRBJ1-5; v_call: TRBV5-5; clone_size: .; d_call: TRBD1; cdr3_nt: TGTGCCAGCAGCACGAGGGGGCAGGCGAGCAATCAGCCCCAGCATTTT; cdr3_aa: CASSTRGQASNQPQHF
j_call: TRBJ1-6; v_call: TRBV7-9; clone_size: .; d_call: .; cdr3_nt: TGTGCCAGCAGCGTCGGACTCCGGGGTTCACCCCTCCACTTT; cdr3_aa: CASSVGLRGSPLHF
j_call: TRBJ1-5; v_call: TRBV3-1/TRBV3-2; clone_size: .; d_call: .; cdr3_nt: TGTGCCAGCAGCCCGGGACTGATCAATCAGCCCCAGCATTTT; cdr3_aa: CASSPGLINQPQHF
j_call: TRBJ1-2; v_call: TRBV3-1/TRBV3-2; clone_size: .; d_call: TRBD1; cdr3_nt: TGTGCCAGCAGCTTTCCGGGACAGGGGGGCCGAGGCTACACCTTC; cdr3_aa: CASSFPGQGGRGYTF
j_call: TRBJ1-1; v_call: TRBV7-2; clone_size: .; d_call: .; cdr3_nt: TGTGCCAGCAGCTTACTAGACATACTGAACACTGAAGCTTTCTTT; cdr3_aa: CASSLLDILNTEAFF
j_call: TRBJ2-7; v_call: TRBV9; clone_size: .; d_call: .; cdr3_nt: TGTGCCGGGGCCGCCGGCGGCAGGGTTTTTCCAGAGCAGTACTTC; cdr3_aa: CAGAAGGRVFPEQYF
j_call: TRBJ1-1; v_call: TRBV30; clone_size: .; d_call: .; cdr3_nt: TGTGCCTGGAGTTGGGTTGGGGACACTGAAGCTTTCTTT; cdr3_aa: CAWSWVGDTEAFF
j_call: TRBJ2-2; v_call: TRBV18; clone_size: .; d_call: .; cdr3_nt: TGTGCCAGCTCACTAGGGGACGGGAACACCGGGGAGCTGTTTTTT; cdr3_aa: CASSLGDGNTGELFF
j_call: TRBJ1-6; v_call: TRBV7-9; clone_size: few; d_call: .; cdr3_nt: TGTGCCAGCAGCTTACCGGGACAAAATTCACCCCTCCACTTT; cdr3_aa: CASSLPGQNSPLHF
j_call: TRBJ1-2; v_call: TRBV5-4; clone_size: once; d_call: .; cdr3_nt: TGTGCCAGCAGCTTGGATGAGGGGCGTACTAACTATGGCTACACCTTC; cdr3_aa: CASSLDEGRTNYGYTF
j_call: TRBJ1-2; v_call: TRBV12-5; clone_size: .; d_call: .; cdr3_nt: TGTGCTAGTGGTTGGTCCGGGACCCCATATGGCTACACCTTC; cdr3_aa: CASGWSGTPYGYTF
j_call: TRBJ1-3; v_call: TRBV5-1; clone_size: .; d_call: TRBD1; cdr3_nt: TGCGCCAGCAGCTTTTCGCAGGGGGCAATTGGAAACACCATATATTTT; cdr3_aa: CASSFSQGAIGNTIYF
j_call: TRBJ1-2; v_call: TRBV2; clone_size: .; d_call: .; cdr3_nt: TGTGCCAGCAGTGTGGAGGCCGGCTTTAACTATGGCTACACCTTC; cdr3_aa: CASSVEAGFNYGYTF
j_call: TRBJ1-1; v_call: TRBV6-2/TRBV6-3; clone_size: .; d_call: TRBD1; cdr3_nt: TGTGCCAGCAGTCCCGAAGACAGGGTTACTGAAGCTTTCTTT; cdr3_aa: CASSPEDRVTEAFF
j_call: TRBJ1-4; v_call: TRBV6-6; clone_size: .; d_call: .; cdr3_nt: TGTGCCAGCAGTTGGCGGGCAACTAATGAAAAACTGTTTTTT; cdr3_aa: CASSWRATNEKLFF